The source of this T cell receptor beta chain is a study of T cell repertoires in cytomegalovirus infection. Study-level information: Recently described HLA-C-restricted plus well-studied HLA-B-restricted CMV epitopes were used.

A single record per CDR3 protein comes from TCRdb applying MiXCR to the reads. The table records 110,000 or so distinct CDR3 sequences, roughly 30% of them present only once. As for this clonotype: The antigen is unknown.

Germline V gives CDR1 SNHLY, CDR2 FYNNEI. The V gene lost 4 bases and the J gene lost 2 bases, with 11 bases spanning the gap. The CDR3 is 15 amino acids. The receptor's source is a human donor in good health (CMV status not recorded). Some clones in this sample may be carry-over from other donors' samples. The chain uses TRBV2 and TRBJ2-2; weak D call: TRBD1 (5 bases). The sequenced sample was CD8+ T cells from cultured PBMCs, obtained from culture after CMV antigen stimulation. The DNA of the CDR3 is TGTGCCAGCAGTGGAAATAGGGGAAACACCGGGGAGCTGTTTTTT. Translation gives CASSGNRGNTGELFF.